This T cell receptor beta chain was identified during a study of OX40 agonist ivuxolimab in advanced cancers. The sampling schedule covered blood at baseline, cycle 4 day 1, and cycle 7 day 1. There are 15 residues in the CDR3. The germline V gene has CDR1 MNHEY and CDR2 SVGAGI. V was clipped by 3 bases and J by 2 bases, with 14 bases between them. The assay was immunoSEQ multiplex PCR, and TCRdb's table has in-frame clones only and misses some. The table lists 40,000 to 60,000 clones, around 87% of them singletons, with 1.5% to 2% in the top ten. Source: CD4+ or CD8+ T cells sorted from blood, taken in a trial of the OX40 agonist ivuxolimab. This TCR was sampled from an adult with an advanced solid tumor such as melanoma, head and neck, liver or kidney cancer. This chain uses TRBV6-5 with TRBJ2-7; D not certain. The CDR3 is CASSYFVGPAYEQYF. As DNA, the CDR3 is TGTGCCAGCAGTTATTTTGTTGGACCCGCCTACGAGCAGTACTTC.